This T cell receptor beta chain was identified during a study of OX40 agonist ivuxolimab in advanced cancers. Study-wide context: The costimulatory receptor OX40 (CD134) was targeted by ivuxolimab, a fully human IgG2 agonistic monoclonal antibody. The purpose of peripheral TCRbeta sequencing was to test whether ivuxolimab changed TCR sequence diversity and led to clonal T-cell expansion. Intravenous ivuxolimab was administered to patients every 2 weeks at six dose levels: 0.01, 0.1, 0.3, 1.5, 3 and 10 mg/kg. Of the approximately 54 patients in dose escalation, about 19 had hepatocellular carcinoma, some 15 had melanoma, 9 had renal cell carcinoma and 9 had head and neck cancer. The dose-escalation cohort was 82.7% male with a mean age of 60 years, ranging from about 23 to 85. Partial responses occurred in three dose-escalation patients, of whom one had hepatocellular carcinoma and two had cutaneous melanoma. Prior anti-PD-1, anti-PD-L1 or anti-CTLA-4 therapy was permitted, and checkpoint inhibitors had been received by 40% to 50% of dose-escalation patients. The monotherapy dose-escalation portion (N = 52 patients) of the phase I ivuxolimab trial is reported in the paper.

Germline trimming amounts to 4 bases on V and 6 bases on J, with 6 as the count of junction bases outside the gene matches. Reading from cysteine to phenylalanine, the CDR3 counts 14 amino acids. The kept DNA is CDR3 alone, 42 bases in frame from the first base. The germline V gene gives CDR1 as SGHDN and CDR2 as FVKESK. Broad study findings and their caveats: In partial responders in the 0.1-3.0 mg/kg groups, normalized peripheral clonal expansion was found to be among the lowest, especially among CD8+ T cells. After ivuxolimab, expanded clones were on average more numerous among CD8+ T cells than among CD4+ T cells. At doses from 0.1 to 3.0 mg/kg, clonal expansion was seen in both CD4+ and CD8+ blood T cells between baseline and week 6. Low levels of normalized T-cell clonal expansion were also shown by some nonresponding patients. The antigen specificity of the peripheral T cells that underwent clonal expansion was not determined.

The trial excluded patients who had a history of autoimmune disease or were on systemic immunosuppression. Peripheral blood for TCR sequencing was drawn from every dose cohort at baseline, at cycle 4 day 1 and at cycle 7 day 1. Samples came from an open-label, multicenter, first-in-human phase I dose-escalation trial of ivuxolimab. Adults with locally advanced or metastatic melanoma, renal cell carcinoma, hepatocellular carcinoma or head and neck squamous cell carcinoma were enrolled in the trial. CD4+ and CD8+ T cells were sorted separately from peripheral blood before TCR sequencing. For sequencing of the TCRbeta CDR3 region, genomic DNA was extracted from the sorted cells. The immunoSEQ Assay was used for sequencing of TCRbeta CDR3 regions. Here the immuneACCESS table is served through TCRdb, limited to in-frame sequences with V and J called. Missing clones are a known gap in these copies; in checked studies unresolved V genes cover under half, and the rest lacks a known reason. This sample comprises about 110,000 clones, about nine tenths of them detected only once. The ten largest clonotypes hold 0.4% to 0.6% of the sample.

In the case of this clone: Its antigen is currently not known. No per-base quality is available; no much larger clone lies one base away.

The clonotype was recovered from an adult with an advanced solid tumor such as melanoma, head and neck, liver or kidney cancer. Sequences were derived from CD4+ or CD8+ T cells sorted from blood, sampled in a trial of the OX40 agonist ivuxolimab. The sequence joins TRBV14 to TRBJ1-1; TRBD1 agrees with 9 junctional bases. The CDR3 protein: CASSPRTGDAEAFF. The bases read TGTGCCAGCAGCCCTCGGACAGGGGACGCTGAAGCTTTCTTT.